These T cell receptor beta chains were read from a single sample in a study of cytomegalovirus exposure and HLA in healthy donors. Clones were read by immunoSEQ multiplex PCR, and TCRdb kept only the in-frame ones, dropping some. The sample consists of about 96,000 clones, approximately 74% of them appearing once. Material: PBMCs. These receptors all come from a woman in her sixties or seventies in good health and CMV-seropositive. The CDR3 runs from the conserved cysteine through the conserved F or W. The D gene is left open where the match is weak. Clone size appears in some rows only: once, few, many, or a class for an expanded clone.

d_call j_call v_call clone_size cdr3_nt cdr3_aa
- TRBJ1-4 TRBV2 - TGTGCCAGCAGTCCTACGGAAAGGAGCGGGGAGAATGAAAAACTGTTTTTT CASSPTERSGENEKLFF
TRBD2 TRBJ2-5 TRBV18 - TGTGCCAGCTCACCCCGGACTAGCGGGAGAGCGGAAGAGACCCAGTACTTC CASSPRTSGRAEETQYF
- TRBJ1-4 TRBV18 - TGTGCCAGCTCAACGGCTAGAAATGAAAAACTGTTTTTT CASSTARNEKLFF
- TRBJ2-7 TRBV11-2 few TGTGCCAGCAGCCCCCCAGTGGACGAGCAGTACTTC CASSPPVDEQYF
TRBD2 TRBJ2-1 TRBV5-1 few TGCGCCAGCAGCCCGAGACTAGCGGGAGGGTCTGACAATGAGCAGTTCTTC CASSPRLAGGSDNEQFF
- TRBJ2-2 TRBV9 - TGTGCCAGCAACCCCACAGGGAGTTATCGGACCGGGGAGCTGTTTTTT CASNPTGSYRTGELFF
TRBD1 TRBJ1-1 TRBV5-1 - TGCGCCAGCAGCCCACGGACAGGGTCCACTGAAGCTTTCTTT CASSPRTGSTEAFF
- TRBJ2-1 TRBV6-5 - TGTGCCAGCAGTTCTGACAGATTATCTAGTGAGCAGTTCTTC CASSSDRLSSEQFF
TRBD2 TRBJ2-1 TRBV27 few TGTGCCAGCAGCCACGGACTAGCGGAATACAATGAGCAGTTCTTC CASSHGLAEYNEQFF
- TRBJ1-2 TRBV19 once TGTGCCAGTAGTATCACAGGACGTAACTATGGCTACACCTTC CASSITGRNYGYTF
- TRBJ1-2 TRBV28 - TGTGCCAGCAGTTTATCGGGGACACCTTACTATGGCTACACCTTC CASSLSGTPYYGYTF
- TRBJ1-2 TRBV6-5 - TGTGCCAGCAGTTTACAGGGTGTGGGAGGCTACACCTTC CASSLQGVGGYTF
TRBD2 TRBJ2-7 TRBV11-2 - TGTGCCAGCAGCGACACGCCTAGACTAGCGGGAGTCGGAGGGGGGGAGCAGTACTTC CASSDTPRLAGVGGGEQYF
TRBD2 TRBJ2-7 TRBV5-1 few TGCGCCAGCAGCTCCCGCTCCGGGACTAGCGGGAGGGCCGAGCAGTACTTC CASSSRSGTSGRAEQYF
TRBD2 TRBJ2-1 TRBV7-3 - TGTGCCAGCAGCTCAGCGGGAAATGAGCAGTTCTTC CASSSAGNEQFF
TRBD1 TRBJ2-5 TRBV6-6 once TGTGCCAGCCGGGGACAGGGCCCTTTGGAGCAGTACTTC CASRGQGPLEQYF
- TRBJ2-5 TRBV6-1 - TGTGCCAGCAGTGAAGATCCAGCAGGGTATAAGACCCAGTACTTC CASSEDPAGYKTQYF
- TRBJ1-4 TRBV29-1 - TGCAGCGTTATCTCCGGGACACAGGAAAAACTGTTTTTT CSVISGTQEKLFF
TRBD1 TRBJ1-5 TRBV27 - TGTGCCAGCAGGGGTGGGACAGTTCAGCCCCAGCATTTT CASRGGTVQPQHF
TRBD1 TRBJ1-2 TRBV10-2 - TGCGCCAGCAAGACAGGGGGAAGGAACTATGGCTACACCTTC CASKTGGRNYGYTF
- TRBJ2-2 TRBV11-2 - TGTGCCAGCAGCTTAGGGACTCATAGTGGCACCGGGGAGCTGTTTTTT CASSLGTHSGTGELFF
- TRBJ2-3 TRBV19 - TGTGCCAGTAGTATTGCTGGCCACACAGATACGCAGTATTTT CASSIAGHTDTQYF
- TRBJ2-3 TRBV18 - TGTGCCAGCTCACCTCCAGGGCAGGCTCTCACAGATACGCAGTATTTT CASSPPGQALTDTQYF
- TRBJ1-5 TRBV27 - TGTGCCAGCAGACCTAATTATAGCAATCAGCCCCAGCATTTT CASRPNYSNQPQHF
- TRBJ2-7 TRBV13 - TGTGCCAGCAGCGTCCGTACAGGAACCTACGAGCAGTACTTC CASSVRTGTYEQYF
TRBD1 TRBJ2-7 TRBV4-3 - TGCGCCAGCAGCCGCAACACAGGGGACGAGCAGTACTTC CASSRNTGDEQYF